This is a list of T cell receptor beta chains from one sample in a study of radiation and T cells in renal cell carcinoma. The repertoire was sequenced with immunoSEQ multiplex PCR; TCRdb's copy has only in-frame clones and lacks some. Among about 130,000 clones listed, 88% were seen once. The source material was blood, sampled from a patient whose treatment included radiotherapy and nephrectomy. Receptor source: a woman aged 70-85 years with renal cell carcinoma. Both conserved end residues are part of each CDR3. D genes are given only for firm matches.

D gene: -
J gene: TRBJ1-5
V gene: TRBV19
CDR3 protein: CASSIERYQPQHF

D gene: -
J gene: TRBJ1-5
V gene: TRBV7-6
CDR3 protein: CASSSGPGNQPQHF

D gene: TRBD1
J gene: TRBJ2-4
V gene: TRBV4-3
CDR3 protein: CASSRKPPTQGALAKNIQYF

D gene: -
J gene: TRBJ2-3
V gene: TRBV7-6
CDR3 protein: CASSLVSPPDTQYF

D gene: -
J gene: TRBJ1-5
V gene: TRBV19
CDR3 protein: CASSISQSNSQPQHF

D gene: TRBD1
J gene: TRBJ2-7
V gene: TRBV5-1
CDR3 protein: CASSLAGQGYEQYF

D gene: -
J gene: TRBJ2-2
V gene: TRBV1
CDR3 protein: CTSSLPGQGDESTGELFF

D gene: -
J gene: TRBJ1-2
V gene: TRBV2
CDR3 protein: CASSEGGTALYGYTF

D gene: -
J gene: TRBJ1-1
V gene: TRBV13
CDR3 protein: CASSLRGRSTEAFF

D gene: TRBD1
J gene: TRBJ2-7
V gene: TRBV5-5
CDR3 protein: CASSGGTGPPYEQYF

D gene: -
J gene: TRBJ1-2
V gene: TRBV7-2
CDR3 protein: CASNSVGGDVNYGYTF

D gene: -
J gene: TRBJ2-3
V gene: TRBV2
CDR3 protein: CASSEVATSTDTQYF

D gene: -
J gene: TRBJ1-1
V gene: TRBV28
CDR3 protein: CASSLRGSSTEAFF

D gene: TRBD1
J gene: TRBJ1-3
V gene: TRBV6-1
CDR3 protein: CASSDLTGGSGNTIYF

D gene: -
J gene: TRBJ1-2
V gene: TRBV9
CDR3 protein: CASSVNGGGRDGYTF

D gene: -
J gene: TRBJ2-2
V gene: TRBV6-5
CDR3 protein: CASKSGQANTGELFF

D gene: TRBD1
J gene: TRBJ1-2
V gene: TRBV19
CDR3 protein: CASSIRDRGYTF

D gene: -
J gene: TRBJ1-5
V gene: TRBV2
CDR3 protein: CASSEAPIRPQHF

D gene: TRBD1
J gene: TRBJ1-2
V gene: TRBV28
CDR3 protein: CASKTGGANYGYTF